The table lists the clone carrying this T cell receptor beta chain with a few counts. The data belong to a study of identical twins. V was clipped by 1 base and J by 9 bases, with 12 bases between them. Germline V gene sequence: CDR1 SEHNR, CDR2 FQNEAQ (reference sequence). This CDR3 has 13 amino acids. TCRdb redid the calling of the 5' RACE reads with MiXCR, one entry per CDR3 protein. Of approximately 350,000 distinct CDR3 sequences listed, around 12% are singletons. The sample also formed part of further work on yellow fever vaccine responses in identical twins.

The sample was CD8+ T cells sorted from blood. This chain uses TRBV7-9 with TRBJ1-1; D uncertain. The sequence was collected from a woman between 18 and 29 years old in good health. The CDR3 DNA is TGTGCCAGCAGCTTAGACCTAAGCTCTAAAGCTTTCTTT. This encodes CASSLDLSSKAFF.